The rows below give T cell receptor beta chains drawn from one sample of a study of blood T cell repertoires in COVID-19. The table came from immunoSEQ multiplex PCR; TCRdb's copy has only in-frame clones and leaves some out. Of approximately 58,000 clones in the sample, roughly 77% were seen once. Sequencing input: peripheral blood. All receptors come from a man aged 55-75 years with COVID-19, enrolled during active disease. Each CDR3 is given with its conserved first and last residue. The D gene is left open where the match is weak. Clone size is not always given. Where it is, it says once, few, many or a class for expanded clones.

v_gene: TRBV30
d_gene: TRBD1
j_gene: TRBJ1-2
abundance: NA
CDR3aa: CAHDRDYGYTF
CDR3nt: TGTGCCCATGACAGGGACTATGGCTACACCTTC

v_gene: TRBV5-1
d_gene: NA
j_gene: TRBJ2-1
abundance: NA
CDR3aa: CASSLRPSVEDEQFF
CDR3nt: TGCGCCAGCAGCTTGAGGCCCTCCGTTGAGGATGAGCAGTTCTTC

v_gene: TRBV4-3
d_gene: TRBD1
j_gene: TRBJ1-4
abundance: NA
CDR3aa: CASSQGTGKSEKLFF
CDR3nt: TGCGCCAGCAGCCAAGGGACAGGGAAGTCCGAAAAACTGTTTTTT

v_gene: TRBV7-9
d_gene: NA
j_gene: TRBJ2-5
abundance: NA
CDR3aa: CASSLQETQYF
CDR3nt: TGTGCCAGCAGCTTACAGGAGACCCAGTACTTC

v_gene: TRBV6-1
d_gene: TRBD2
j_gene: TRBJ2-1
abundance: NA
CDR3aa: CASSELGAGEKNEQFF
CDR3nt: TGTGCCAGCAGTGAACTAGGAGCGGGAGAGAAAAATGAGCAGTTCTTC

v_gene: TRBV19
d_gene: TRBD2
j_gene: TRBJ2-7
abundance: NA
CDR3aa: CASRPRSGSSYEQYF
CDR3nt: TGTGCCAGTAGGCCCCGGAGCGGGAGCTCCTACGAGCAGTACTTC

v_gene: TRBV28
d_gene: NA
j_gene: TRBJ2-7
abundance: NA
CDR3aa: CASSLEDRYEQYF
CDR3nt: TGTGCCAGCAGTTTAGAGGATCGCTACGAGCAGTACTTC

v_gene: TRBV29-1
d_gene: NA
j_gene: TRBJ1-1
abundance: NA
CDR3aa: CSAPVGGPGVSEAFF
CDR3nt: TGCAGCGCGCCAGTCGGGGGACCTGGGGTGTCTGAAGCTTTCTTT

v_gene: TRBV6-1
d_gene: NA
j_gene: TRBJ1-4
abundance: NA
CDR3aa: CASSEEGYNEKLFF
CDR3nt: TGTGCCAGCAGTGAGGAGGGTTATAATGAAAAACTGTTTTTT

v_gene: TRBV30
d_gene: NA
j_gene: TRBJ2-7
abundance: NA
CDR3aa: CAWSPSVVEQYF
CDR3nt: TGTGCCTGGAGCCCTAGCGTGGTCGAGCAGTACTTC

v_gene: TRBV6-5
d_gene: TRBD2
j_gene: TRBJ2-7
abundance: NA
CDR3aa: CASRLAGASYEQYF
CDR3nt: TGTGCCAGCAGATTAGCGGGGGCTTCCTACGAGCAGTACTTC

v_gene: TRBV7-9
d_gene: NA
j_gene: TRBJ1-1
abundance: NA
CDR3aa: CASSATAVGGTEAFF
CDR3nt: TGTGCCAGCAGCGCCACGGCCGTGGGGGGCACTGAAGCTTTCTTT

v_gene: TRBV5-1
d_gene: NA
j_gene: TRBJ1-4
abundance: NA
CDR3aa: CASSLAPGLLNEKLFF
CDR3nt: TGCGCCAGCAGCTTGGCTCCGGGACTTCTGAATGAAAAACTGTTTTTT

v_gene: TRBV18
d_gene: NA
j_gene: TRBJ1-1
abundance: NA
CDR3aa: CASSPIGGSSEAFF
CDR3nt: TGTGCCAGCTCACCAATTGGGGGGTCGTCTGAAGCTTTCTTT

v_gene: TRBV7-2
d_gene: NA
j_gene: TRBJ1-2
abundance: NA
CDR3aa: CASSFGMENYGYTF
CDR3nt: TGTGCCAGCAGTTTTGGCATGGAGAACTATGGCTACACCTTC

v_gene: TRBV19
d_gene: NA
j_gene: TRBJ1-2
abundance: once
CDR3aa: CASTDQDRLGYGYTF
CDR3nt: TGTGCCAGTACCGACCAAGACAGGCTCGGCTATGGCTACACCTTC

v_gene: TRBV3-1/TRBV3-2
d_gene: TRBD1
j_gene: TRBJ1-1
abundance: NA
CDR3aa: CASSQDRDRGVEAFF
CDR3nt: TGTGCCAGCAGCCAAGATCGGGACAGGGGGGTTGAAGCTTTCTTT

v_gene: TRBV4-1
d_gene: TRBD1
j_gene: TRBJ1-5
abundance: NA
CDR3aa: CASSGTGQGLFQPQHF
CDR3nt: TGCGCCAGCAGCGGAACAGGACAGGGGTTGTTTCAGCCCCAGCATTTT

v_gene: TRBV27
d_gene: NA
j_gene: TRBJ2-7
abundance: NA
CDR3aa: CASSLGKGGAGEQYF
CDR3nt: TGTGCCAGCAGTTTGGGGAAAGGGGGGGCGGGGGAGCAGTACTTC

v_gene: TRBV3-1/TRBV3-2
d_gene: NA
j_gene: TRBJ1-3
abundance: NA
CDR3aa: CASSQGKGLNSGNTIYF
CDR3nt: TGTGCCAGCAGCCAAGGAAAGGGACTTAACTCTGGAAACACCATATATTTT

v_gene: TRBV5-1
d_gene: TRBD1
j_gene: TRBJ1-5
abundance: few
CDR3aa: CASNSRTGKNQPQHF
CDR3nt: TGCGCCAGCAACTCCCGGACAGGGAAAAATCAGCCCCAGCATTTT

v_gene: TRBV5-1
d_gene: TRBD2
j_gene: TRBJ2-5
abundance: NA
CDR3aa: CASSSATGTSKTQYF
CDR3nt: TGCGCCAGCAGCTCAGCGACCGGGACTAGCAAGACCCAGTACTTC

v_gene: TRBV27
d_gene: TRBD1
j_gene: TRBJ1-5
abundance: few
CDR3aa: CASRIQGASNQPQHF
CDR3nt: TGTGCCAGCAGAATACAGGGGGCAAGCAATCAGCCCCAGCATTTT

v_gene: TRBV9
d_gene: NA
j_gene: TRBJ1-2
abundance: NA
CDR3aa: CASSVTQDYGYTF
CDR3nt: TGTGCCAGCAGCGTAACCCAGGACTATGGCTACACCTTC

v_gene: TRBV19
d_gene: NA
j_gene: TRBJ1-4
abundance: NA
CDR3aa: CASSDRPREKLFF
CDR3nt: TGTGCCAGTTCTGACAGGCCTCGGGAAAAACTGTTTTTT

v_gene: TRBV3-1/TRBV3-2
d_gene: NA
j_gene: TRBJ1-5
abundance: NA
CDR3aa: CASSQGRFGGNQPQHF
CDR3nt: TGTGCCAGCAGCCAAGGGAGGTTTGGTGGCAATCAGCCCCAGCATTTT

v_gene: TRBV6-5
d_gene: NA
j_gene: TRBJ1-3
abundance: NA
CDR3aa: CASSLGGVAGNTIYF
CDR3nt: TGTGCCAGCAGCCTGGGGGGGGTAGCGGGAAACACCATATATTTT

v_gene: TRBV7-2
d_gene: TRBD2
j_gene: TRBJ2-1
abundance: NA
CDR3aa: CASSPEGLAGVF
CDR3nt: TGTGCCAGCAGCCCCGAGGGACTAGCGGGAGTCTTC

v_gene: TRBV7-2
d_gene: NA
j_gene: TRBJ1-3
abundance: NA
CDR3aa: CASSPREEWNTIYF
CDR3nt: TGTGCCAGCAGTCCCAGGGAAGAGTGGAACACCATATATTTT

v_gene: TRBV6-4
d_gene: NA
j_gene: TRBJ1-6
abundance: once
CDR3aa: CASSDPWEFAPLHF
CDR3nt: TGTGCCAGCAGTGACCCCTGGGAGTTTGCACCCCTCCACTTT

v_gene: TRBV30
d_gene: TRBD1
j_gene: TRBJ1-5
abundance: NA
CDR3aa: CAWSKGQGGWNQPQHF
CDR3nt: TGTGCCTGGAGTAAGGGACAGGGCGGGTGGAATCAGCCCCAGCATTTT

v_gene: TRBV11-2
d_gene: TRBD2
j_gene: TRBJ2-7
abundance: NA
CDR3aa: CASSLVASGRAVYEQYF
CDR3nt: TGTGCCAGCAGCTTAGTAGCGAGCGGGAGGGCCGTATACGAGCAGTACTTC

v_gene: TRBV2
d_gene: NA
j_gene: TRBJ2-7
abundance: NA
CDR3aa: CASNLNRDYEQYF
CDR3nt: TGTGCCAGCAACCTGAACAGGGACTACGAGCAGTACTTC

v_gene: TRBV5-1
d_gene: NA
j_gene: TRBJ1-3
abundance: NA
CDR3aa: CASRPDRYSGNTIYF
CDR3nt: TGCGCCAGCAGACCTGACAGGTACTCTGGAAACACCATATATTTT

v_gene: TRBV2
d_gene: NA
j_gene: TRBJ2-4
abundance: NA
CDR3aa: CASSDFGVAKNIQYF
CDR3nt: TGTGCCAGCAGTGACTTCGGGGTAGCCAAAAACATTCAGTACTTC

v_gene: TRBV29-1
d_gene: TRBD1
j_gene: TRBJ2-3
abundance: NA
CDR3aa: CSVAHRGVDTQYF
CDR3nt: TGCAGCGTCGCTCACAGGGGCGTGGATACGCAGTATTTT

v_gene: TRBV6-5
d_gene: NA
j_gene: TRBJ1-1
abundance: NA
CDR3aa: CASSSQGNTEAFF
CDR3nt: TGTGCCAGCAGTTCACAGGGGAACACTGAAGCTTTCTTT

v_gene: TRBV5-1
d_gene: NA
j_gene: TRBJ1-1
abundance: NA
CDR3aa: CASSLEPGRNTEAFF
CDR3nt: TGCGCCAGCAGCTTGGAGCCAGGTCGGAACACTGAAGCTTTCTTT

v_gene: TRBV12-3/TRBV12-4
d_gene: NA
j_gene: TRBJ1-5
abundance: NA
CDR3aa: CASRREGYQPQHF
CDR3nt: TGTGCCAGCAGGAGGGAAGGCTATCAGCCCCAGCATTTT

v_gene: TRBV9
d_gene: TRBD1
j_gene: TRBJ1-6
abundance: NA
CDR3aa: CASSPGGGTGTSPLHF
CDR3nt: TGTGCCAGCAGCCCCGGGGGGGGGACAGGGACTTCACCCCTCCACTTT

v_gene: TRBV18
d_gene: NA
j_gene: TRBJ1-1
abundance: NA
CDR3aa: CASVGGGEAFF
CDR3nt: TGTGCCAGCGTTGGGGGGGGTGAAGCTTTCTTT

v_gene: TRBV5-1
d_gene: TRBD1
j_gene: TRBJ2-1
abundance: NA
CDR3aa: CASSSGQASYNEQFF
CDR3nt: TGCGCCAGCAGCTCCGGACAGGCTTCCTACAATGAGCAGTTCTTC

v_gene: TRBV11-1
d_gene: NA
j_gene: TRBJ2-2
abundance: NA
CDR3aa: CASSPDSNTGELFF
CDR3nt: TGTGCCAGCAGCCCGGACAGTAACACCGGGGAGCTGTTTTTT

v_gene: TRBV6-2/TRBV6-3
d_gene: NA
j_gene: TRBJ2-2
abundance: few
CDR3aa: CASSWGPFTFPSGELFF
CDR3nt: TGTGCCAGCAGTTGGGGGCCCTTCACTTTCCCCAGTGGGGAGCTGTTTTTT

v_gene: TRBV7-9
d_gene: NA
j_gene: TRBJ1-2
abundance: NA
CDR3aa: CASSYTLEGYTF
CDR3nt: TGTGCCAGCAGCTACACACTGGAGGGCTACACCTTC

v_gene: TRBV7-3
d_gene: TRBD2
j_gene: TRBJ2-1
abundance: NA
CDR3aa: CASSSSPTTGGEQFF
CDR3nt: TGTGCCAGCAGCTCCTCCCCGACTACGGGGGGTGAGCAGTTCTTC

v_gene: TRBV12-5
d_gene: TRBD1
j_gene: TRBJ2-1
abundance: NA
CDR3aa: CASGTGENEQFF
CDR3nt: TGTGCTAGTGGAACAGGGGAGAATGAGCAGTTCTTC

v_gene: TRBV18
d_gene: NA
j_gene: TRBJ1-1
abundance: NA
CDR3aa: CASSREGEAFF
CDR3nt: TGTGCCAGCTCACGAGAGGGTGAAGCTTTCTTT

v_gene: TRBV4-2
d_gene: TRBD1
j_gene: TRBJ1-2
abundance: NA
CDR3aa: CASSPSGQGESGYTF
CDR3nt: TGTGCCAGCAGCCCATCAGGACAGGGAGAATCTGGCTACACCTTC

v_gene: TRBV5-6
d_gene: TRBD1
j_gene: TRBJ2-5
abundance: NA
CDR3aa: CASSWGTGGSETQYF
CDR3nt: TGTGCCAGCAGCTGGGGGACAGGGGGCAGCGAGACCCAGTACTTC